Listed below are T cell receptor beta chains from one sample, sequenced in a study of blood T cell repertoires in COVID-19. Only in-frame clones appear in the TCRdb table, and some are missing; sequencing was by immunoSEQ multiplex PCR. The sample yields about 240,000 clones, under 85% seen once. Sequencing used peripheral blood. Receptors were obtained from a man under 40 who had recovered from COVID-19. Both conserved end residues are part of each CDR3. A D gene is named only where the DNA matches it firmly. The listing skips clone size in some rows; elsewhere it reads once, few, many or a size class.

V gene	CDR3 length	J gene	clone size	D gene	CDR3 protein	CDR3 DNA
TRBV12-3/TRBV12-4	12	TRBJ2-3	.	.	CASSFGVNTQYF	TGTGCCAGCAGTTTCGGGGTAAATACGCAGTATTTT
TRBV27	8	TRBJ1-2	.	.	CARPRVSF	TGTGCCAGACCCCGAGTTTCCTTC
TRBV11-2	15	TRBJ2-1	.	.	CASSQISSSYNEQFF	TGTGCCAGCAGCCAAATTTCGAGCTCCTACAATGAGCAGTTCTTC
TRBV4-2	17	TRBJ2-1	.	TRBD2	CASSQRRGGPLENEQFF	TGTGCCAGCAGCCAAAGGCGGGGGGGCCCCTTGGAGAATGAGCAGTTCTTC
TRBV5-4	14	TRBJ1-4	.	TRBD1	CASSFQGAGEKLFF	TGTGCCAGCAGCTTTCAGGGGGCGGGGGAAAAACTGTTTTTT
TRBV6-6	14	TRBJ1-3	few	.	CASRGGGSGNTIYF	TGTGCCAGCCGAGGGGGAGGGTCTGGAAACACCATATATTTT
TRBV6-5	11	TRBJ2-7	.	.	CASSLRGEQYF	TGTGCCAGCAGCCTTCGGGGGGAGCAGTACTTC
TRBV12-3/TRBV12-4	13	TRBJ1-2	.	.	CASSLVQDYGYTF	TGTGCCAGCAGTTTAGTCCAGGACTATGGCTACACCTTC
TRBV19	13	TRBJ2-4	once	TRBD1	CASTDRGKNIQYF	TGTGCCAGCACCGACAGGGGGAAAAACATTCAGTACTTC
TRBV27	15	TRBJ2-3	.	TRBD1	CASKKGQTSGDTQYF	TGTGCCAGCAAGAAGGGACAGACCTCTGGAGATACGCAGTATTTT
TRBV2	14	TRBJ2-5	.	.	CASSDGSSKETQYF	TGTGCCAGCAGTGATGGTAGCTCCAAAGAGACCCAGTACTTC
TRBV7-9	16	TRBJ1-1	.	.	CASSPWLGTTNTEAFF	TGTGCCAGCAGCCCCTGGCTGGGGACTACGAACACTGAAGCTTTCTTT
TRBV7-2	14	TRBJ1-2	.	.	CASSLVGGPGGYTF	TGTGCCAGCAGCTTAGTCGGAGGGCCAGGTGGCTACACCTTC
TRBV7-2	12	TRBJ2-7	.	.	CASSFPFGEQYF	TGTGCCAGCAGCTTTCCTTTCGGCGAGCAGTACTTC
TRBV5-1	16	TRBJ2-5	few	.	CASSQGTGTEQETQYF	TGCGCCAGCAGCCAGGGAACCGGGACTGAACAAGAGACCCAGTACTTC
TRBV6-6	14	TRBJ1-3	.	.	CASSYRGFQNTIYF	TGTGCCAGCAGTTACAGGGGATTCCAAAACACCATATATTTT
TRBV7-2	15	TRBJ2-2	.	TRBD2	CASSGRGGYTGELFF	TGTGCCAGCAGCGGCCGGGGGGGGTACACCGGGGAGCTGTTTTTT
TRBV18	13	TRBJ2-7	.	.	CASSPPSGFAQYF	TGTGCCAGCTCACCACCGTCCGGTTTTGCGCAGTACTTC
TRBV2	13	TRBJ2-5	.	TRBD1	CASSLQGAGTQYF	TGTGCCAGCAGTTTACAGGGGGCTGGGACCCAGTACTTC
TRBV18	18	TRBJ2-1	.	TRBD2	CASSPGLADPRPGREQFF	TGTGCCAGCTCGCCGGGACTAGCAGACCCTCGGCCGGGAAGGGAGCAGTTCTTC
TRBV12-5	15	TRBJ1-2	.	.	CASGLAHRATYGYTF	TGTGCTAGTGGTTTGGCCCACAGGGCAACCTATGGCTACACCTTC
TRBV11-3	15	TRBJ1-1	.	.	CASSRGDAMNTEAFF	TGTGCCAGCAGCCGGGGGGACGCAATGAACACTGAAGCTTTCTTT
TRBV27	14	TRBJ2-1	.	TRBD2	CASSPRTSRNEQFF	TGTGCCAGCAGTCCGCGGACTAGTCGTAATGAGCAGTTCTTC
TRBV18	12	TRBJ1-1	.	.	CASSADRTEAFF	TGTGCCAGCTCAGCAGACAGAACTGAAGCTTTCTTT
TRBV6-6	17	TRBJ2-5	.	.	CASSPGTTSGPPETQYF	TGTGCCAGCAGTCCCGGAACGACCTCAGGGCCTCCAGAGACCCAGTACTTC
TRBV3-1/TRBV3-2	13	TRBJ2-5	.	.	CASSQQLEGTQYF	TGTGCCAGCAGCCAACAACTAGAGGGGACCCAGTACTTC
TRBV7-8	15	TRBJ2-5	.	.	CASSLGERFQETQYF	TGTGCCAGCAGCTTAGGTGAGCGGTTTCAAGAGACCCAGTACTTC
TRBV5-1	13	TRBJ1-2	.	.	CASSLGEVYGYTF	TGCGCCAGCAGCTTGGGGGAGGTCTATGGCTACACCTTC
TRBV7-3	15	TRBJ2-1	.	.	CASSPSGGLGNEQFF	TGTGCCAGCAGCCCCTCCGGGGGGCTCGGGAATGAGCAGTTCTTC
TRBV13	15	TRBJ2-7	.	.	CASTTSLGSSYEQYF	TGTGCCAGCACCACCTCCCTGGGCAGCTCCTACGAGCAGTACTTC
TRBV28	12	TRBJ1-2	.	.	CASSLRVPGYTF	TGTGCCAGCAGTTTACGAGTCCCGGGCTACACCTTC
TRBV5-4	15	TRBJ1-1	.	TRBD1	CASSTKRTGSGEAFF	TGTGCCAGCAGCACGAAGCGGACAGGGTCAGGCGAAGCTTTCTTT
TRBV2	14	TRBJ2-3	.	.	CASCGGLTTDTQYF	TGTGCCAGCTGTGGGGGACTTACCACAGATACGCAGTATTTT
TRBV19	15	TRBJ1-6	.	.	CASSISASVNSPLHF	TGTGCCAGTAGTATAAGTGCCAGCGTTAATTCACCCCTCCACTTT
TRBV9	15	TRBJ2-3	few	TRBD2	CASSVGAGGRDTQYF	TGTGCCAGCAGCGTAGGAGCGGGGGGGCGAGATACGCAGTATTTT
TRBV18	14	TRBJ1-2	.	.	CASSPSTGRDGYTF	TGTGCCAGCTCACCTTCGACAGGTCGAGATGGCTACACCTTC
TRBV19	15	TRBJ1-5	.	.	CASSMVRGPNQPQHF	TGTGCCAGTAGTATGGTTAGAGGGCCAAATCAGCCCCAGCATTTT
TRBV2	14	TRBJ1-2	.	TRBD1	CASGQTGGGYGYTF	TGTGCCAGCGGGCAGACAGGGGGTGGGTATGGCTACACCTTC
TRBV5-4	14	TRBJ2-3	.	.	CASSFLGAADTQYF	TGTGCCAGCAGCTTTCTGGGGGCAGCAGATACGCAGTATTTT
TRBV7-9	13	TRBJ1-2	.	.	CASSSTENYGYTF	TGTGCCAGCAGCTCTACAGAGAACTATGGCTACACCTTC
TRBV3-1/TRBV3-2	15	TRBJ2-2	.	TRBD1	CASSLGQGHTGELFF	TGTGCCAGCAGCCTTGGACAGGGGCACACCGGGGAGCTGTTTTTT
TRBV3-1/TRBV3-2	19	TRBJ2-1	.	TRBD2	CASSHPTWGTSGAYNEQFF	TGTGCCAGCAGCCATCCAACGTGGGGGACTAGCGGGGCCTACAATGAGCAGTTCTTC
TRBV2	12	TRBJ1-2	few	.	CATRGANYGYTF	TGTGCCACTCGGGGGGCTAACTATGGCTACACCTTC
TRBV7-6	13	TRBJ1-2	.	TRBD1	CASSPGTGHGYTF	TGTGCCAGCAGCCCCGGGACAGGGCATGGCTACACCTTC
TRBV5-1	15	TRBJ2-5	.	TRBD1	CASSSGTGGRETQYF	TGCGCCAGCAGCTCCGGGACAGGGGGGCGGGAGACCCAGTACTTC
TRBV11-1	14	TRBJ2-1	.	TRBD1	CASRAGTGGFEQFF	TGTGCCAGTCGAGCCGGGACAGGGGGTTTTGAGCAGTTCTTC
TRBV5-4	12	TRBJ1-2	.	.	CASMSGSQGRTF	TGTGCCAGTATGTCGGGGTCCCAAGGGCGCACCTTC
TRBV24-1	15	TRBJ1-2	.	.	CATSDFNENPKAYTF	TGTGCCACCAGTGACTTCAATGAAAACCCAAAAGCCTACACCTTC
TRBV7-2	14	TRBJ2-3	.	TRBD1	CASSRTGSTDTQYF	TGTGCCAGCAGCAGGACAGGAAGCACAGATACGCAGTATTTT
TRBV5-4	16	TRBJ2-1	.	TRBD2	CASSLGTSGGYNEQFF	TGTGCCAGCAGCTTGGGGACTAGCGGGGGATACAATGAGCAGTTCTTC
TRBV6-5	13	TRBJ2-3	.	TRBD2	CASSGVLTDTQYF	TGTGCCAGTAGCGGGGTCTTAACAGATACGCAGTATTTT
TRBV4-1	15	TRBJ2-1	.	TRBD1	CASGIRTGYGNEQFF	TGCGCCAGCGGAATTAGGACAGGGTACGGCAATGAGCAGTTCTTC
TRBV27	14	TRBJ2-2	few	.	CASRNRPNTGELFF	TGTGCCAGCAGAAACAGACCGAACACCGGGGAGCTGTTTTTT
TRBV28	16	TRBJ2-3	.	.	CASSLSSGTFTDTQYF	TGTGCCAGCAGTTTATCGTCAGGAACCTTCACAGATACGCAGTATTTT
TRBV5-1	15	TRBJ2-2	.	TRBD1	CASSLDRGKGGELFF	TGCGCCAGCAGCTTGGACAGGGGAAAAGGCGGGGAGCTGTTTTTT
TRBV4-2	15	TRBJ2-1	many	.	CASSQDSGDYNEQFF	TGTGCCAGCAGCCAAGATAGCGGCGATTACAATGAGCAGTTCTTC
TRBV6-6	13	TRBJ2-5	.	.	CATMRLKQETQYF	TGTGCCACCATGAGGCTAAAACAAGAGACCCAGTACTTC